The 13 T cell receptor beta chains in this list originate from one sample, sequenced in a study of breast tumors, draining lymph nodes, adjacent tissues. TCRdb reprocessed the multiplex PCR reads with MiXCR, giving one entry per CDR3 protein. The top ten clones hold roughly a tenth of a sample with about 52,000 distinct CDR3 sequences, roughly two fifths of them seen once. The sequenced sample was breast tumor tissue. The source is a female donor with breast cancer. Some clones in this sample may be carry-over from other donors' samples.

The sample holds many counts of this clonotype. This CDR3 reads CASKGVLAGAGELFF. The CDR3 DNA is TGTGCCAGCAAAGGGGTCCTAGCGGGAGCCGGGGAGCTGTTTTTT. The chain uses TRBV6-5 and TRBJ2-2; the match to TRBD2 covers 10 bases. Per the germline V gene, CDR1 is MNHEY and CDR2 is SVGAGI. CDR3 size: 15 residues. Germline trimming cut 7 bases from V and 6 bases from J; bases unmatched to any gene: 8.

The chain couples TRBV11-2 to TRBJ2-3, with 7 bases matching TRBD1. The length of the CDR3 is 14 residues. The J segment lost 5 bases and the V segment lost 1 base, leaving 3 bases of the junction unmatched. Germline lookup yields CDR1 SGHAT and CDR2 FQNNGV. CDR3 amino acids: CASSLAYRGDTQYF. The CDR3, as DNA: TGTGCCAGCAGCTTAGCGTACAGGGGAGATACGCAGTATTTT.

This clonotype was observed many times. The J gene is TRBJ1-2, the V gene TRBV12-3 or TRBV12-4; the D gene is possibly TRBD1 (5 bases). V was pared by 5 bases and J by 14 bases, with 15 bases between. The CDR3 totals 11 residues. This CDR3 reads CASSTSGLATF. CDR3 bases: TGTGCCAGCAGTACTTCAGGGTTGGCGACCTTC.

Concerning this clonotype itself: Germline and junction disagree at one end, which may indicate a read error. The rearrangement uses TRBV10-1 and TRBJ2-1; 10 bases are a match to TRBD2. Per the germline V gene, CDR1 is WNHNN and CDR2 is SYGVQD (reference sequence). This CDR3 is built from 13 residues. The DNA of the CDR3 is TGTGCCATCAGTCCGGGACTAGCGAATGAGCAGTTCTTC. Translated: CAISPGLANEQFF.

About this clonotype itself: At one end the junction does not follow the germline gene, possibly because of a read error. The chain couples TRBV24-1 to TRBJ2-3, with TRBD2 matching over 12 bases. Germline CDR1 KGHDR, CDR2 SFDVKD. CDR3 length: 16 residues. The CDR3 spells CATSGTSGGSPDMQYF. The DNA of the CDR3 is TGTGCCACCAGTGGTACTAGCGGGGGGAGCCCAGATATGCAGTATTTT.

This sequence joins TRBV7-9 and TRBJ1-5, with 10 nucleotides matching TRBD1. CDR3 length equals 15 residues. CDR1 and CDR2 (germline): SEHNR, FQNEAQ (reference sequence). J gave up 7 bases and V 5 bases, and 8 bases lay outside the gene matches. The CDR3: CASSGPGTGVQPQHF. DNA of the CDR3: TGTGCCAGCAGCGGGCCCGGGACAGGGGTGCAGCCCCAGCATTTT.

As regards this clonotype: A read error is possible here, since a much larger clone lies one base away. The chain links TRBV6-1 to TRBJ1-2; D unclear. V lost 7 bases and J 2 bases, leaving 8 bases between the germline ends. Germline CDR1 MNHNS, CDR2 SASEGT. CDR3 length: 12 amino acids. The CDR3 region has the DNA TGTGCCAGCACCCCGGGGAACTATGGCTACACCTTC. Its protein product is CASTPGNYGYTF.

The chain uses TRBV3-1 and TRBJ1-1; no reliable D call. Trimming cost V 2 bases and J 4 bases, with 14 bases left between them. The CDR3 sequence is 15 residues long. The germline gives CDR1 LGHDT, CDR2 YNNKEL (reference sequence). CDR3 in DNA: TGTGCCAGCAGCCAAAGGCTGGGGTGGGGCACTGAAGCTTTCTTT. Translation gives CASSQRLGWGTEAFF.

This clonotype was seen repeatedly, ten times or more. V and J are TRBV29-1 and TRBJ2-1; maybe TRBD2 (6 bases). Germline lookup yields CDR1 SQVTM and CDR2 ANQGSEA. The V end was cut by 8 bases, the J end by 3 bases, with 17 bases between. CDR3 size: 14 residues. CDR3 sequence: CSTNPGLNYNEQFF. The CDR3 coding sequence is TGCAGCACAAACCCGGGACTTAACTACAATGAGCAGTTCTTC.

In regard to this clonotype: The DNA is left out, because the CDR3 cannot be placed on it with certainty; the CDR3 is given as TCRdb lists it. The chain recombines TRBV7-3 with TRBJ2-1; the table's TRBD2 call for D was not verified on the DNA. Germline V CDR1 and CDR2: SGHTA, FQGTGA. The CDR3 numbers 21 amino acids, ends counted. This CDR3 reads CASSFYICSARGGGRDNEQFF.

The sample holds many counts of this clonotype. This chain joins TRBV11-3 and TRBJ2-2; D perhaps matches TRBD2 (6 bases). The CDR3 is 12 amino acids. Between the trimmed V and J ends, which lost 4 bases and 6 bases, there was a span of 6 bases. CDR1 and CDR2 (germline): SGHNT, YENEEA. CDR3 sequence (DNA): TGTGCCAGCAGCTGGGGGGCCGGGGAGCTGTTTTTT. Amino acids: CASSWGAGELFF.

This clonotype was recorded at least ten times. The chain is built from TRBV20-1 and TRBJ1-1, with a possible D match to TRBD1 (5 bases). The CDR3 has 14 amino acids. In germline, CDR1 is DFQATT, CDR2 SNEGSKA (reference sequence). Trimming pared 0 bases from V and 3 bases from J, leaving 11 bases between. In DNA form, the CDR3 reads TGCAGTGCTAGAGATGCAGGGCGGGACACTGAAGCTTTCTTT. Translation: CSARDAGRDTEAFF.

The CDR3 bases are TGTGCCAGCAGTACCGCTATGGGAGCTGACTATGGCTACACCTTC. It is translated as CASSTAMGADYGYTF. This chain joins TRBV12-3 or TRBV12-4 and TRBJ1-2; D is unclear. CDR3 length equals 15 residues. The ends were cut back, 5 bases at V and 3 bases at J, with 16 bases in the middle.